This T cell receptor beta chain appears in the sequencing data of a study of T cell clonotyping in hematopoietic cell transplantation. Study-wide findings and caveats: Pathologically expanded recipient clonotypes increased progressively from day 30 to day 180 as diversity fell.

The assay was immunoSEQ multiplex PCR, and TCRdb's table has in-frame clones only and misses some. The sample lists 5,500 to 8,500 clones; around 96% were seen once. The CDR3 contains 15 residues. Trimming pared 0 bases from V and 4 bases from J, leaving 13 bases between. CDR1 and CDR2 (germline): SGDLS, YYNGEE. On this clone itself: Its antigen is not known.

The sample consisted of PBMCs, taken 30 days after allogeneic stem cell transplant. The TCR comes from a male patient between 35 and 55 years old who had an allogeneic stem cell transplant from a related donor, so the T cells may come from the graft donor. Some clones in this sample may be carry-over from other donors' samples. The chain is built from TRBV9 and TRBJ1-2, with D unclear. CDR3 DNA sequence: TGTGCCAGCAGCGTAGGTCCAGGTTTGGCCTATGGCTACACCTTC. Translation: CASSVGPGLAYGYTF.